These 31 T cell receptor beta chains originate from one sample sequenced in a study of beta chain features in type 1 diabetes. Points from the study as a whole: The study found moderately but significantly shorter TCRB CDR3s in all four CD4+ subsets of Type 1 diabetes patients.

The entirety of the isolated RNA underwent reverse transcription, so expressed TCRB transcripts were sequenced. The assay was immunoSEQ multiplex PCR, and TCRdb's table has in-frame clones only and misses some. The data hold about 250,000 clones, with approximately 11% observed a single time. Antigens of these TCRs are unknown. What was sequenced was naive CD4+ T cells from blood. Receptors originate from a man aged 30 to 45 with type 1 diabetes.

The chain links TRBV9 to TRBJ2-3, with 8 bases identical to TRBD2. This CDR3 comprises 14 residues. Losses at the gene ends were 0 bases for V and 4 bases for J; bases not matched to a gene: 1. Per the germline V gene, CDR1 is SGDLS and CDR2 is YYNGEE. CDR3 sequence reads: CASSVAGGPDTQYF. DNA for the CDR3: TGTGCCAGCAGCGTAGCGGGGGGGCCAGATACGCAGTATTTT.

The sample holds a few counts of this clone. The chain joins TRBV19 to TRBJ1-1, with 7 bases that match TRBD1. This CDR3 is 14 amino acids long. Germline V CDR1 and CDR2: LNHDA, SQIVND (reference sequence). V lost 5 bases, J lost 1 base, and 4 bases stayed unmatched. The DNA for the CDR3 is TGTGCCAGTAGTCGGCGGGACAGGAACACTGAAGCTTTCTTT. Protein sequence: CASSRRDRNTEAFF.

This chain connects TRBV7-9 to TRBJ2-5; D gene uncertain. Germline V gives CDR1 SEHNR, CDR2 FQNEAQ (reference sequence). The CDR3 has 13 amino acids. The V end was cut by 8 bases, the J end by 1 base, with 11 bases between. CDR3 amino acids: CASSPGSQETQYF. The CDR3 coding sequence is TGTGCCAGCTCCCCCGGGTCCCAAGAGACCCAGTACTTC.

The DNA of the CDR3 is TGTGCCAGCAGTGGAACAGGGGGAGAGACCCAGTACTTC. Its protein is CASSGTGGETQYF. The chain couples TRBV27 to TRBJ2-5, with 8 bases fitting TRBD1. Germline V gene data show CDR1 as MNHEY and CDR2 as SMNVEV (reference sequence). CDR3 length: 13 residues. Trimming cost V 5 bases and J 4 bases; bases outside gene matches: 3.

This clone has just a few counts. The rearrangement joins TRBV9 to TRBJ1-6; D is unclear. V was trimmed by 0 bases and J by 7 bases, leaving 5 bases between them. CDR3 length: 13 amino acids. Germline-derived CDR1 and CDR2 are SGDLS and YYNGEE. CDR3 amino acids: CASSVGENSPLHF. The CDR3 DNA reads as TGTGCCAGCAGCGTAGGGGAGAATTCACCCCTCCACTTT.

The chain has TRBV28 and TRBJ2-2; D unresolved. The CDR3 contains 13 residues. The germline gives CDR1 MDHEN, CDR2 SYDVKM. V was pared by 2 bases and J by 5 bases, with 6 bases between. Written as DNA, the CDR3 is TGTGCCAGCAGTTTACATACAACCGGGGAGCTGTTTTTT. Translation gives CASSLHTTGELFF.

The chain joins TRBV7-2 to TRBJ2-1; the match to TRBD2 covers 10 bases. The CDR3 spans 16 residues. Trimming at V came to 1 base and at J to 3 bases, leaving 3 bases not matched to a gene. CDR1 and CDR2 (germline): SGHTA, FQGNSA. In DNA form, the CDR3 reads TGTGCCAGCAGCTTAGGGACTAGCGGATACTACAATGAGCAGTTCTTC. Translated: CASSLGTSGYYNEQFF.

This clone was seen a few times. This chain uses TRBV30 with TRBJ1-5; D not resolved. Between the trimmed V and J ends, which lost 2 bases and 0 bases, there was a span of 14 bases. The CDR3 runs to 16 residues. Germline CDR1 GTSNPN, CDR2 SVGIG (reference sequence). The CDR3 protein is CAWSRAAGNSNQPQHF. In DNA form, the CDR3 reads TGTGCCTGGAGTAGGGCCGCGGGTAATAGCAATCAGCCCCAGCATTTT.

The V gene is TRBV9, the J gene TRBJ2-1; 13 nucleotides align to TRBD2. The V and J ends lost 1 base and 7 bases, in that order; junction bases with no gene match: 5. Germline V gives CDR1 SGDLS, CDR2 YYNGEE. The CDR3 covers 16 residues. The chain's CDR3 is CASSVTSGGAGNEQFF. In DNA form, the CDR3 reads TGTGCCAGCAGCGTAACTAGCGGGGGGGCGGGGAATGAGCAGTTCTTC.

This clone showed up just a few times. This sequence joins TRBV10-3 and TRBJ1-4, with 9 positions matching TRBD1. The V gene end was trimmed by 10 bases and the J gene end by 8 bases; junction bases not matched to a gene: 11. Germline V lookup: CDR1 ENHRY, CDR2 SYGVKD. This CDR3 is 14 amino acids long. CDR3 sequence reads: CATRSGQGGEKLFF. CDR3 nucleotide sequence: TGTGCCACCCGTTCGGGACAGGGTGGAGAAAAACTGTTTTTT.

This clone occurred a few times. Here the CDR3 DNA reads TGTGCCTGGAGTGTACGGTCTAGCGACACCGGGGAGCTGTTTTTT. Translation gives CAWSVRSSDTGELFF. The chain carries TRBV30 and TRBJ2-2; a weak D match, TRBD2 (6 bases). This CDR3 is 15 amino acids long. Trimming left V 0 bases short and J 3 bases short, with 11 bases between. CDR1 is GTSNPN, CDR2 SVGIG, per germline (reference sequence).

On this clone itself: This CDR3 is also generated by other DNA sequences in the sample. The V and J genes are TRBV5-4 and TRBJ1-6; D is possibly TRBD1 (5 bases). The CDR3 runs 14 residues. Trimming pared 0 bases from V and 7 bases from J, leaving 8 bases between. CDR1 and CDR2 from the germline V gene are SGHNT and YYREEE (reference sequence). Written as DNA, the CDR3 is TGTGCCAGCAGCTTGGATCCAGGGAATTCACCCCTCCACTTT. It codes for CASSLDPGNSPLHF.

CDR3 residues: CASSLRLAGGPEQYF. CDR3 coding DNA: TGTGCCAGCAGCTTAAGGCTAGCGGGGGGACCCGAGCAGTACTTC. V is TRBV7-3 and J is TRBJ2-7; 11 nucleotides align to TRBD2. Unmatched junction bases numbered 5, after V lost 1 base and J lost 6 bases. Germline-derived CDR1 and CDR2 are SGHTA and FQGTGA. This CDR3 spans 15 amino acids.

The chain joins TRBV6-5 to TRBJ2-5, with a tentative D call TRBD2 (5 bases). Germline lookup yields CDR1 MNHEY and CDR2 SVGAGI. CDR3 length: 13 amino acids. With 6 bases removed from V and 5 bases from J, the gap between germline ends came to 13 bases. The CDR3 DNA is TGTGCCAGCAGGCCGGGGAATGGGGAGACCCAGTACTTC. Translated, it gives CASRPGNGETQYF.

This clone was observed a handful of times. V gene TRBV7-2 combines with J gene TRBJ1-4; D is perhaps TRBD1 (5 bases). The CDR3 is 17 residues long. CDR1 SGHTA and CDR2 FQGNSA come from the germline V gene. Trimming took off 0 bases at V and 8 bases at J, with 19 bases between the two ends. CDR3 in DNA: TGTGCCAGCAGCTTAGCGCTCTATAGGGGCAAGGGGGAAAAACTGTTTTTT. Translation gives CASSLALYRGKGEKLFF.

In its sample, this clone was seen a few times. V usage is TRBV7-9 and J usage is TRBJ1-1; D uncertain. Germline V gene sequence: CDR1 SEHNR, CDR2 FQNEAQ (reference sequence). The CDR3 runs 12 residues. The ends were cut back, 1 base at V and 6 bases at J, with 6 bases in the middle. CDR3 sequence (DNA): TGTGCCAGCAGCTTAGGAGGCCCTGAAGCTTTCTTT. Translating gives CASSLGGPEAFF. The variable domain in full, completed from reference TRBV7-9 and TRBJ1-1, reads DTGVSQNPRHKITKRGQNVTFRCDPISEHNRLYWYRQTLGQGPEFLTYFQNEAQLEKSRLLSDRFSAERPKGSFSTLEIQRTEQGDSAMYLCASSLGGPEAFFGQGTRLTVV.

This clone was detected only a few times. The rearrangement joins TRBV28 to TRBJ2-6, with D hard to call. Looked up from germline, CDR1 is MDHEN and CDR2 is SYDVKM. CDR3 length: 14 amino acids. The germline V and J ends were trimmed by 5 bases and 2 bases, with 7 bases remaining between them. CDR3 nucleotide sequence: TGTGCCAGCAGTCTAGTAGCTGGGGCCAACGTCCTGACTTTC. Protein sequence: CASSLVAGANVLTF.

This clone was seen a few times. In DNA, the CDR3 is TGTGCCACCAGCAGAGATAATAATGAAAAACTGTTTTTT. The encoded protein is CATSRDNNEKLFF. The chain is built from TRBV15 and TRBJ1-4; D call uncertain. V was pared by 0 bases and J by 4 bases, with 3 bases between. This CDR3 spans 13 amino acids. CDR1 and CDR2 from the germline V gene are LNHNV and YYDKDF (reference sequence).

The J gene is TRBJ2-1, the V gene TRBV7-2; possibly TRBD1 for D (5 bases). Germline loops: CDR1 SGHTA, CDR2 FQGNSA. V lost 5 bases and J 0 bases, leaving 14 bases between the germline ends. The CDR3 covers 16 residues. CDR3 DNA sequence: TGTGCCAGCAGCGCCGCTTGGGGCCTCTCCTACAATGAGCAGTTCTTC. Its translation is CASSAAWGLSYNEQFF.

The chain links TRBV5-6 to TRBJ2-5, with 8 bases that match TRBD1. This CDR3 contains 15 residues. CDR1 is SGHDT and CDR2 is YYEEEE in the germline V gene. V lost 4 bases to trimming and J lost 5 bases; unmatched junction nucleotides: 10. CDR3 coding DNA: TGTGCCAGCAGCCTTCAGGGGGCTGGTCCGGAGACCCAGTACTTC. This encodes CASSLQGAGPETQYF.

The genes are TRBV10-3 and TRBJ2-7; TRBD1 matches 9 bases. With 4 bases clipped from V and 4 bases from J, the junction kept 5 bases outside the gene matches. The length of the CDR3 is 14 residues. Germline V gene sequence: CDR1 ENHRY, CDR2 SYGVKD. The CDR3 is CAISGPDRGYEQYF. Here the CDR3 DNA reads TGTGCCATCAGTGGTCCGGACAGGGGTTACGAGCAGTACTTC.

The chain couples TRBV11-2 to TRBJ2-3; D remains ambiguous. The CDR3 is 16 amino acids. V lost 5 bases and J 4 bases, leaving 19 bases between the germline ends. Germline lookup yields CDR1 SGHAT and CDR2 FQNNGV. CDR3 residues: CASSVRLRSDADTQYF. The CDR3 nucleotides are TGTGCCAGCAGCGTCCGACTGCGATCAGACGCAGATACGCAGTATTTT. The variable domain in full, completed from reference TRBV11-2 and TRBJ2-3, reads EAGVAQSPRYKIIEKRQSVAFWCNPISGHATLYWYQQILGQGPKLLIQFQNNGVVDDSQLPKDRFSAERLKGVDSTLKIQPAKLEDSAVYLCASSVRLRSDADTQYFGPGTRLTVL.

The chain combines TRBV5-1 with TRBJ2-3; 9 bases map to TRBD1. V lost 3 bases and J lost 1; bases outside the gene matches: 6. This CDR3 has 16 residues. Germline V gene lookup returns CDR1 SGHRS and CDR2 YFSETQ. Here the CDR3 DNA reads TGCGCCAGCAGCTCGGGGACAGGGATCGGCACAGATACGCAGTATTTT. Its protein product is CASSSGTGIGTDTQYF.

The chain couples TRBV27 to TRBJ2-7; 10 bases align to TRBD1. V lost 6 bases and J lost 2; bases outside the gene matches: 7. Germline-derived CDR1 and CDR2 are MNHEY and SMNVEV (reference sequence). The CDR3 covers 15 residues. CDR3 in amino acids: CASRKLGQGTYEQYF. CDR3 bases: TGTGCCAGCAGGAAGCTGGGACAGGGGACCTACGAGCAGTACTTC.

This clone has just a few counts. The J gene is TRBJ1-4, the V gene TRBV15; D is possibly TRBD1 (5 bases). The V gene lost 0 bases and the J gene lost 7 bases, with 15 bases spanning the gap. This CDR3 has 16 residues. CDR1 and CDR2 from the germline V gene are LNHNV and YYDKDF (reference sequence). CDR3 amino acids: CATSRDASTGGEKLFF. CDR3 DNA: TGTGCCACCAGCAGAGACGCCTCCACCGGGGGTGAAAAACTGTTTTTT.

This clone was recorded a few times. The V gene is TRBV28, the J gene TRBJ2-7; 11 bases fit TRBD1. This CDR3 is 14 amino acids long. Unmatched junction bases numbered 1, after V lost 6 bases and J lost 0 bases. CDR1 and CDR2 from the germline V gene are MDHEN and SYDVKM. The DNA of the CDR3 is TGTGCCAGCAGGGGGACAGGGGGCTCCTACGAGCAGTACTTC. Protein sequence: CASRGTGGSYEQYF.

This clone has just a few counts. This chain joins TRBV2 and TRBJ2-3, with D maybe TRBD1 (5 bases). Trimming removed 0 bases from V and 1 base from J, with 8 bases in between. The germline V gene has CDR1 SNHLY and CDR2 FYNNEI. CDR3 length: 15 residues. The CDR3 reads CASSEAVGRTDTQYF. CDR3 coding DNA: TGTGCCAGCAGTGAAGCGGTGGGGCGCACAGATACGCAGTATTTT.

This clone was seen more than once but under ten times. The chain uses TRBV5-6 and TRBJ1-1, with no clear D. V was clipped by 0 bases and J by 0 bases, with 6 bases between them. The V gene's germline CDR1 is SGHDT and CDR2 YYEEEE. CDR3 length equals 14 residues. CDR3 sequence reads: CASSLDRVNTEAFF. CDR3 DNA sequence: TGTGCCAGCAGCTTGGACAGAGTGAACACTGAAGCTTTCTTT.

CDR3 DNA: TGTGCCTGGACGAAGGAGGGGTCGGAGCAGTACTTC. Its protein is CAWTKEGSEQYF. This chain joins TRBV30 and TRBJ2-7; TRBD2 is a possible D gene (6 bases). This CDR3 comprises 12 residues. Trimming left V 4 bases short and J 7 bases short, with 14 bases between. Germline loops: CDR1 GTSNPN, CDR2 SVGIG (reference sequence). Together with reference TRBV30 and TRBJ2-7, the CDR3 gives the full variable domain: SQTIHQWPATLVQPVGSPLSLECTVEGTSNPNLYWYRQAAGRGLQLLFYSVGIGQISSEVPQNLSASRPQDRQFILSSKKLLLSDSGFYLCAWTKEGSEQYFGPGTRLTVT.

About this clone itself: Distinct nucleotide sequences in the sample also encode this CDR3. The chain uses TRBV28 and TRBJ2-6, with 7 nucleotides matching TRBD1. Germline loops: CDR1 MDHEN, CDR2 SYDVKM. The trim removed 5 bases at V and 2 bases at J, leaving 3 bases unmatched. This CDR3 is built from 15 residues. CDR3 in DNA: TGTGCCAGCAGTCTCGACAGGGCTGGGGCCAACGTCCTGACTTTC. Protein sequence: CASSLDRAGANVLTF.

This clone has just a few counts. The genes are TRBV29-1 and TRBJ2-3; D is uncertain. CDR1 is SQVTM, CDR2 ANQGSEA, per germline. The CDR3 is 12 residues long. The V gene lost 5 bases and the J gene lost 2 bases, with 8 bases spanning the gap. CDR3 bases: TGCAGCGTTCATCAAATCACAGATACGCAGTATTTT. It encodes CSVHQITDTQYF.